The clone carrying this TCR beta chain was detected a few times. What it recognizes is unknown. The record originates from a study of naive and memory T cell subsets. Two oligonucleotides, mixed equimolar, formed the beta constant-region primer covering TRBC1 and TRBC2. Nested alpha and beta constant-region primers with the SP2 primer drove four PCR rounds on ligated cDNA. TCRdb passed the UMI-ligation and nested PCR reads through MiXCR, listing each CDR3 protein once. The sample yields 98,000 or so distinct CDR3 sequences, 10% to 12% seen once. Study findings and constraints: Especially in CD8 cells, naive repertoires contained a few larger clonotypes, possibly CD45RA-re-expressing memory cells.

The receptor's source is a human donor in good health. Sequenced input: naive CD4+ T cells from blood.

The CDR3 DNA reads TGTGCCAGCAGCCAATGGGCTAGCGGGAGGGGGTCCTACGAGCAGTACTTC. Protein: CASSQWASGRGSYEQYF. The chain joins TRBV11-2 to TRBJ2-7; 12 bases are shared with TRBD2. This CDR3 spans 17 amino acids. The germline CDR1 and CDR2 sequences are SGHAT and FQNNGV. The V and J ends lost 5 bases and 1 base, in that order; junction bases with no gene match: 9.